This TCR beta chain stems from a study of cytomegalovirus exposure and HLA in healthy donors. Study-wide results and caveats: For most TCR beta V segments, an earlier analysis put the productive rate at about 87% or about 30% of the time. A missense DCLRE1C variant was associated with V- and J-gene trimming of TCR beta chains in a later analysis, and an independent cohort replicated the association.

A note on this clone: What it binds is unknown.

The CDR3 loop spans 12 amino acids. Germline loops: CDR1 SGHVS, CDR2 FQNEAQ. V gave up 4 bases and J gave up 7 bases, with 8 bases separating them. The PCR had 60 Vbeta and 13 Jbeta primers. The protocol was immunoSEQ multiplex PCR, while the TCRdb copy is restricted to in-frame clones and leaves out a portion. The sample's table shows tens of thousands of clones. This TCR was recovered from a woman aged 60 to 75 in good health and CMV-seronegative. V and J are TRBV7-8 and TRBJ1-3; weak D call: TRBD1 (6 bases). The specimen sequenced was PBMCs. In nucleotides, the CDR3 is TGTGCCAGCAGCTCCCAGGGGAACACCATATATTTT. Encoded protein: CASSSQGNTIYF.